These T cell receptor beta chains were read from a single sample in a study of pediatric ulcerative colitis. Some clones are missing from TCRdb's copy, which holds only in-frame ones; the method was immunoSEQ multiplex PCR. The repertoire includes 64,000 or so clones, around 80% of them detected once, and about 5.2% sits in the top ten. The specimen sequenced was blood. Receptor source: a boy aged 5-17 years with moderate ulcerative colitis. Each CDR3 is given with its conserved first and last residue. D genes are given only for firm matches. Clone size is not always given. Where it is, it says once, few, many or a class for expanded clones.

j_call | v_call | d_call | clone_size | cdr3_aa | cdr3_nt
TRBJ2-3 | TRBV7-2 | - | - | CASSLSTQNTDTQYF | TGTGCCAGCAGCTTATCCACCCAGAACACAGATACGCAGTATTTT
TRBJ2-2 | TRBV5-1 | TRBD1 | few | CASSFPTTGRGELFF | TGCGCCAGCAGCTTCCCAACGACAGGGCGCGGGGAGCTGTTTTTT
TRBJ2-1 | TRBV27 | TRBD2 | - | CASSKGLAGGPYNEQFF | TGTGCCAGCAGTAAGGGACTAGCGGGGGGCCCCTACAATGAGCAGTTCTTC
TRBJ1-3 | TRBV29-1 | TRBD1 | - | CSIGQGDLGTIYF | TGCAGCATTGGACAGGGGGACCTGGGGACCATATATTTT
TRBJ1-2 | TRBV7-2 | TRBD1 | - | CASSLDPAGGNYGYTF | TGTGCCAGCAGCTTAGACCCTGCAGGGGGGAACTATGGCTACACCTTC
TRBJ1-1 | TRBV20-1 | - | - | CSAKTWEEAFF | TGCAGTGCTAAAACCTGGGAGGAAGCTTTCTTT
TRBJ1-3 | TRBV7-2 | - | once | CASSSGGGNTIYF | TGTGCCAGCAGCTCGGGGGGAGGAAACACCATATATTTT
TRBJ1-2 | TRBV19 | - | - | CASSTKPGQANYGYTF | TGTGCCAGTAGTACGAAACCGGGACAAGCTAACTATGGCTACACCTTC
TRBJ2-3 | TRBV4-1 | TRBD2 | - | CASSHPSGGYTDTQYF | TGCGCCAGCAGCCACCCTAGCGGGGGCTACACAGATACGCAGTATTTT
TRBJ2-7 | TRBV13 | TRBD1 | - | CASSPRDRWPYEQYF | TGTGCCAGCAGCCCTCGGGACAGGTGGCCGTACGAGCAGTACTTC
TRBJ1-5 | TRBV7-9 | - | few | CASSLTFRGRNVVQPQHF | TGTGCCAGCAGCTTAACGTTCAGGGGCCGCAACGTGGTTCAGCCCCAGCATTTT
TRBJ2-2 | TRBV6-1 | - | - | CASTPVTGELFF | TGTGCCAGCACCCCTGTCACCGGGGAGCTGTTTTTT
TRBJ1-1 | TRBV5-4 | TRBD1 | - | CASSQGQGGRTEAFF | TGTGCCAGCAGCCAAGGACAGGGGGGGCGCACTGAAGCTTTCTTT
TRBJ1-4 | TRBV6-1 | - | - | CASSKNRATNEKLFF | TGTGCCAGCAGTAAGAACAGGGCAACTAATGAAAAACTGTTTTTT
TRBJ1-2 | TRBV19 | - | once | CASTKPNYGYTF | TGTGCCAGTACCAAACCGAACTATGGCTACACCTTC
TRBJ2-1 | TRBV5-4 | TRBD2 | - | CASSYRLAGENEQFF | TGTGCCAGCAGCTACAGACTAGCGGGGGAGAATGAGCAGTTCTTC
TRBJ2-1 | TRBV7-8 | - | - | CASSLSPGGAGNEQFF | TGTGCCAGCAGCTTATCGCCCGGCGGGGCGGGCAATGAGCAGTTCTTC
TRBJ2-3 | TRBV30 | TRBD2 | - | CAWRQLAGRADTQYF | TGTGCCTGGAGACAACTAGCGGGAAGGGCAGATACGCAGTATTTT
TRBJ1-3 | TRBV30 | TRBD1 | - | CAWKGQGMTWHTIYF | TGTGCCTGGAAGGGACAGGGGATGACCTGGCACACCATATATTTT
TRBJ1-2 | TRBV19 | TRBD1 | - | CASSTSETGLGYTF | TGTGCCAGTAGTACTTCCGAGACAGGGCTTGGCTACACCTTC
TRBJ2-1 | TRBV15 | TRBD2 | - | CATSRGGRGRYNEQFF | TGTGCCACCAGCAGAGGAGGGCGCGGGAGGTACAATGAGCAGTTCTTC
TRBJ2-1 | TRBV5-1 | - | - | CASSPQGRDFYNEQFF | TGCGCCAGCAGCCCTCAGGGAAGGGACTTCTACAATGAGCAGTTCTTC
TRBJ1-1 | TRBV27 | - | few | CASSYARENTEAFF | TGTGCCAGCAGTTATGCCCGGGAGAACACTGAAGCTTTCTTT
TRBJ2-1 | TRBV2 | TRBD2 | - | CASSEGTSGGAASYNEQFF | TGTGCCAGCAGTGAAGGGACTAGCGGGGGGGCCGCAAGCTACAATGAGCAGTTCTTC
TRBJ1-1 | TRBV11-2 | - | - | CASSLGAGHNTEAFF | TGTGCCAGCAGCTTAGGAGCAGGGCACAACACTGAAGCTTTCTTT
TRBJ1-2 | TRBV6-1 | - | - | CASSRTSTF | TGTGCCAGCAGCAGGACATCTACCTTC
TRBJ2-7 | TRBV15 | - | - | CATSEKRGYSSYEQYF | TGTGCCACCAGCGAAAAAAGGGGATACTCCTCCTACGAGCAGTACTTC
TRBJ1-2 | TRBV5-1 | TRBD1 | - | CASSLGQGKGYTF | TGCGCCAGCAGCTTGGGACAGGGGAAAGGCTACACCTTC
TRBJ2-3 | TRBV2 | - | - | CASGSDIGTSEDTQYF | TGTGCCAGCGGGTCCGACATTGGGACCTCCGAGGATACGCAGTATTTT
TRBJ1-5 | TRBV7-9 | TRBD1 | - | CASSSTGGGQPQHF | TGTGCCAGCAGCTCGACAGGGGGAGGTCAGCCCCAGCATTTT
TRBJ1-5 | TRBV14 | - | few | CASSPGLDQPQHF | TGTGCCAGCAGCCCCGGCTTGGATCAGCCCCAGCATTTT
TRBJ2-1 | TRBV27 | - | - | CASSPSGLPPDNEQFF | TGTGCCAGCAGTCCATCGGGACTCCCGCCAGACAATGAGCAGTTCTTC
TRBJ1-2 | TRBV6-5 | - | - | CASSLGGTNYGYTF | TGTGCCAGCAGTTTGGGTGGAACTAACTATGGCTACACCTTC
TRBJ2-2 | TRBV7-9 | - | - | CASSQGASNTGELFF | TGTGCCAGCAGCCAAGGGGCGTCGAACACCGGGGAGCTGTTTTTT
TRBJ2-7 | TRBV2 | TRBD1 | few | CASRGQVSSYEQYF | TGTGCCAGCAGGGGACAGGTTAGCTCCTACGAGCAGTACTTC
TRBJ1-3 | TRBV30 | - | - | CAWGDLRQGNTIYF | TGTGCCTGGGGGGATTTACGCCAAGGAAACACCATATATTTT
TRBJ1-1 | TRBV7-9 | TRBD1 | - | CASSWGQGYTEAFF | TGTGCCAGCAGTTGGGGACAGGGATACACTGAAGCTTTCTTT
TRBJ2-1 | TRBV25-1 | TRBD2 | - | CATRRAGGLSSYNEQFF | TGTGCCACCCGAAGAGCGGGAGGGTTAAGCTCCTACAATGAGCAGTTCTTC
TRBJ2-7 | TRBV15 | TRBD1 | - | CATSMGPGQGTYEQYF | TGTGCCACCAGCATGGGACCGGGACAGGGAACCTACGAGCAGTACTTC
TRBJ2-7 | TRBV29-1 | TRBD2 | - | CSVASGITYEQYF | TGCAGCGTTGCCAGCGGGATTACCTACGAGCAGTACTTC
TRBJ2-7 | TRBV29-1 | - | once | CSVEYTYEQYF | TGCAGCGTTGAATACACCTACGAGCAGTACTTC
TRBJ2-5 | TRBV27 | TRBD2 | - | CASSPIGTSAPAQYF | TGTGCCAGCAGTCCAATCGGGACTAGCGCCCCGGCCCAGTACTTC
TRBJ2-1 | TRBV7-7 | - | - | CASSLEGRSSYNEQFF | TGTGCCAGCAGCTTAGAGGGACGGAGCTCCTACAATGAGCAGTTCTTC